This T cell receptor beta chain was sequenced in a study of blood T cells in healthy people across ages. The V gene lost 6 bases and the J gene lost 11 bases, with 22 bases spanning the gap. This CDR3 contains 14 residues. Germline CDR1 MGHRA, CDR2 YSYEKL. Through a sample-barcoded 5' primer and a J-beta primer mix, a second PCR was run for about 7 to 12 cycles. Carrying 12 random nucleotides, a template-switch adaptor labeled each individual cDNA molecule. TCRdb itself ran the 5' RACE reads through MiXCR, one entry per CDR3 protein. The sample shows over 950,000 distinct CDR3 sequences, roughly half of them seen only once. Every sample had a minimum of 6 million PBMCs isolated.

The chain uses TRBV4-1 and TRBJ2-5; a possible D gene is TRBD2 (5 bases). Material: blood. This clonotype originated in a woman in her sixties or seventies in good health. The CDR3 DNA follows: TGCGCCAGCAGTTCAGGTACTAGATATAGTCAGCAGTACTTC. This gives the protein CASSSGTRYSQQYF.